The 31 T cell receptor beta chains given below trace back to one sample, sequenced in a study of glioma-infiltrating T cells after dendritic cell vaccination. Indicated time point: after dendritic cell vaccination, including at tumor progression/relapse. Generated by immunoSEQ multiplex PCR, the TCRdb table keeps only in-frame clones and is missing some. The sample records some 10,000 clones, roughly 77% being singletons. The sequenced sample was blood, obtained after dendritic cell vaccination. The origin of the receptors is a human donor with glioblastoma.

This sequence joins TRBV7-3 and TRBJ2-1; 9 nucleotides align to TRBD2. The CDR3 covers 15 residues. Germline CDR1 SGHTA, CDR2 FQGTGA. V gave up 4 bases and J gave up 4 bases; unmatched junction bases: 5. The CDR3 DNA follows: TGTGCCAGCAGCTATAGCGGGGGAACTTACAATGAGCAGTTCTTC. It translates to CASSYSGGTYNEQFF.

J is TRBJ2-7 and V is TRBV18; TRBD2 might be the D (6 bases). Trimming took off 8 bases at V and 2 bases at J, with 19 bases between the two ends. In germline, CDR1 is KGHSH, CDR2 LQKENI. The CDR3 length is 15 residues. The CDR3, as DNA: TGTGCCAGCCAGTTGAGGAGGGAAGTTCCCTACGAGCAGTACTTC. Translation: CASQLRREVPYEQYF.

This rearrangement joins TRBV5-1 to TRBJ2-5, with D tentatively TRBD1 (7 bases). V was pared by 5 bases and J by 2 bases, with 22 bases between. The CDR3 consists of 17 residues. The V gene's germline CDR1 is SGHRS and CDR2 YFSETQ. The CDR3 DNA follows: TGCGCCAGCAGTCCCCGAGGAGGGGGCTATACTCAAGAGACCCAGTACTTC. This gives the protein CASSPRGGGYTQETQYF.

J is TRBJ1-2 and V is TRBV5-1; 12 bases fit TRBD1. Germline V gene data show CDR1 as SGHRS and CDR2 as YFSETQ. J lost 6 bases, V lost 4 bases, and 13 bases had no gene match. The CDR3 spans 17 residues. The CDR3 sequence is CASSLGDRGRNRNGYTF. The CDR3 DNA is TGCGCCAGCAGCCTGGGGGACAGGGGGCGGAATCGTAATGGCTACACCTTC. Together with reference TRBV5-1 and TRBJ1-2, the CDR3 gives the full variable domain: KAGVTQTPRYLIKTRGQQVTLSCSPISGHRSVSWYQQTPGQGLQFLFEYFSETQRNKGNFPGRFSGRQFSNSRSEMNVSTLELGDSALYLCASSLGDRGRNRNGYTFGSGTRLTVV.

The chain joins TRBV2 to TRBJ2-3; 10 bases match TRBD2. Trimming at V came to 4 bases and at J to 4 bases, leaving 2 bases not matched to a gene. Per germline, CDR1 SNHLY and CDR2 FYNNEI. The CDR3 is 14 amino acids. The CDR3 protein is CASSASGSADTQYF. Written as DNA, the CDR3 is TGTGCCAGCAGTGCTAGCGGGAGCGCAGATACGCAGTATTTT.

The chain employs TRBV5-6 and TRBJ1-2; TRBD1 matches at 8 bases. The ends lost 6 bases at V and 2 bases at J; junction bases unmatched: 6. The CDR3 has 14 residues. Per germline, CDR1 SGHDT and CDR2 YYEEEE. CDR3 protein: CASTQRQGNYGYTF. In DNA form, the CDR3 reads TGTGCCAGCACCCAAAGACAGGGGAACTATGGCTACACCTTC.

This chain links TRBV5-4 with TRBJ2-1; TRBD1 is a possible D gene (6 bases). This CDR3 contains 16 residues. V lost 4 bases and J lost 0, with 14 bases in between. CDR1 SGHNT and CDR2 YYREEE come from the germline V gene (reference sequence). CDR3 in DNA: TGTGCCAGCAGCGCAGGGGCCCCCAGCTCCTACAATGAGCAGTTCTTC. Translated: CASSAGAPSSYNEQFF.

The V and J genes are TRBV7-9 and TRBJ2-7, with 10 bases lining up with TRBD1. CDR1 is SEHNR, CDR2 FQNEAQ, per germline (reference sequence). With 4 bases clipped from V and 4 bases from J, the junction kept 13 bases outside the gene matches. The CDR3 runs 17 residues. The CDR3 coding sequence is TGTGCCAGCAGCTCTCCGGGACAGGGGACCCCTTTATACGAGCAGTACTTC. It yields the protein CASSSPGQGTPLYEQYF. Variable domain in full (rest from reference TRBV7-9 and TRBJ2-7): DTGVSQNPRHKITKRGQNVTFRCDPISEHNRLYWYRQTLGQGPEFLTYFQNEAQLEKSRLLSDRFSAERPKGSFSTLEIQRTEQGDSAMYLCASSSPGQGTPLYEQYFGPGTRLTVT.

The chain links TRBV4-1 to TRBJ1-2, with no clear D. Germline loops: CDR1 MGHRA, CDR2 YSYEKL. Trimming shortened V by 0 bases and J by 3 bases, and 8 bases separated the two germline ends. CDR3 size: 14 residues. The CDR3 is CASSQDSGYYGYTF. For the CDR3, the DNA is TGCGCCAGCAGCCAAGATTCGGGATACTATGGCTACACCTTC.

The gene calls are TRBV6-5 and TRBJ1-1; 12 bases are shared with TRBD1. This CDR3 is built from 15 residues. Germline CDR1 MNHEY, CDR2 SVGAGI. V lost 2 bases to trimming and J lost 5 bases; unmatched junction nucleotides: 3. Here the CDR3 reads CASSYGTGGWTEAFF. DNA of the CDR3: TGTGCCAGCAGTTACGGGACAGGGGGCTGGACTGAAGCTTTCTTT.

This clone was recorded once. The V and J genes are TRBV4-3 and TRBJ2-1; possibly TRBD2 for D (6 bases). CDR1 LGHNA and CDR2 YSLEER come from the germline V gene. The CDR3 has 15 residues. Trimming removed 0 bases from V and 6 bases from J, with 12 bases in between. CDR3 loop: CASSQDRVAANEQFF. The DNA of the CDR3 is TGCGCCAGCAGCCAAGATAGGGTAGCGGCCAATGAGCAGTTCTTC.

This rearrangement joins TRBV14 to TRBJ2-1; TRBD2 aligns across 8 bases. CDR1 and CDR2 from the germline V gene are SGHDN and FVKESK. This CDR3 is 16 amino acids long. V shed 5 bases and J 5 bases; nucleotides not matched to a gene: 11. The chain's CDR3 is CASSNRLARFNNEQFF. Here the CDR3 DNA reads TGTGCCAGCAGCAACCGACTAGCGAGATTTAACAATGAGCAGTTCTTC.

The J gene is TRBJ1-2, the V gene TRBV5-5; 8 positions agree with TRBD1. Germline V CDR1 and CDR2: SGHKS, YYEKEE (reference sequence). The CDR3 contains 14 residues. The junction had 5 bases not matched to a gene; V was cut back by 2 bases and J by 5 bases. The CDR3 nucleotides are TGTGCCAGCAGCTTCGGACAGGGACGATATGGCTACACCTTC. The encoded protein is CASSFGQGRYGYTF.

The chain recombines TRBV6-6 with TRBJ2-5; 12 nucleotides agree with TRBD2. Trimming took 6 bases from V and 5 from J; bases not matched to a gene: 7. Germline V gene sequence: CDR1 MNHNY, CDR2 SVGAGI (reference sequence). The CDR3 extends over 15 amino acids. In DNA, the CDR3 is TGTGCCAGCAGGAACCTAGCGGGAGGGCCGGAGACCCAGTACTTC. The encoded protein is CASRNLAGGPETQYF.

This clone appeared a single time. The CDR3 protein is CASSLVGVSSYEQYF. The CDR3 DNA follows: TGTGCCAGCAGCTTGGTGGGCGTGAGCTCCTACGAGCAGTACTTC. This rearrangement joins TRBV5-4 to TRBJ2-7; D gene ambiguous. This CDR3 contains 15 residues. Germline assignment: CDR1 SGHNT and CDR2 YYREEE (reference sequence). V was shortened by 0 bases and J by 0 bases, with 10 bases between the two germline ends.

The chain's CDR3 is CASGSKDTEYF. CDR3 coding DNA: TGTGCTAGTGGTTCCAAGGACACGGAGTACTTC. The chain is built from TRBV12-5 and TRBJ2-5, with a tentative D call TRBD1 (5 bases). The germline gives CDR1 LGHNT, CDR2 FRNRAP. V shed 4 bases and J shed 12 bases, with 12 bases lying between them. The CDR3 runs 11 residues.

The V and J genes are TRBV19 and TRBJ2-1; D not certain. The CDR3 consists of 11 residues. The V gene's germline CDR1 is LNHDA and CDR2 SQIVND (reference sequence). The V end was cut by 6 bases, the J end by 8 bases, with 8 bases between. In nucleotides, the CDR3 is TGTGCCAGTAGACATAACGATGAGCAGTTCTTC. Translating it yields CASRHNDEQFF. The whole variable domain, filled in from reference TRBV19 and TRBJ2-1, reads DGGITQSPKYLFRKEGQNVTLSCEQNLNHDAMYWYRQDPGQGLRLIYYSQIVNDFQKGDIAEGYSVSREKKESFPLTVTSAQKNPTAFYLCASRHNDEQFFGPGTRLTVL.

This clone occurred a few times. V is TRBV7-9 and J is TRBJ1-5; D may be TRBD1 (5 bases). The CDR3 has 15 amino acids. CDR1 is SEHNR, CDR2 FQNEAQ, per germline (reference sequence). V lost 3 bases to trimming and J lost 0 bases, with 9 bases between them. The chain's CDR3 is CASSLSGGSNQPQHF. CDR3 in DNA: TGTGCCAGCAGCTTGTCGGGGGGTAGCAATCAGCCCCAGCATTTT.

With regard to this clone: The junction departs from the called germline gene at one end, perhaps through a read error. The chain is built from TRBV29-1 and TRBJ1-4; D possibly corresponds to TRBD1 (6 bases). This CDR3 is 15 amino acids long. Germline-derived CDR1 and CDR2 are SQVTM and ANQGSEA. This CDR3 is CSVEDRDTTGEKLFF. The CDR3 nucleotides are TGCAGCGTCGAAGACCGGGACACAACGGGTGAAAAACTGTTTTTT.

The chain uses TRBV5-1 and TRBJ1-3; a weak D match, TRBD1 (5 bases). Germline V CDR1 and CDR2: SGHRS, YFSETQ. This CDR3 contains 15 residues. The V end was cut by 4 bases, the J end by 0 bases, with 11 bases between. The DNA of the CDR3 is TGCGCCAGCAGCCAGGACACCAGCTCTGGAAACACCATATATTTT. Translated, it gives CASSQDTSSGNTIYF.

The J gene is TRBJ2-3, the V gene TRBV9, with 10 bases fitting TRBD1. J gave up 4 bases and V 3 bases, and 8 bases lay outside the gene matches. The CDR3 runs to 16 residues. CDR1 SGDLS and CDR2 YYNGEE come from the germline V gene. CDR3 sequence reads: CASSGSTGGTADTQYF. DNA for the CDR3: TGTGCCAGCAGCGGGTCGACAGGGGGCACGGCAGATACGCAGTATTTT.

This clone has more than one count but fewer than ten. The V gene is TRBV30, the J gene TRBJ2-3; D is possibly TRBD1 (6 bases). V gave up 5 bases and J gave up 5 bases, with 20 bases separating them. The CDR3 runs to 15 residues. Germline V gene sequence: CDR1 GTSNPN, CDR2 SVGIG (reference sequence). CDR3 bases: TGTGCCTGGGTTCGGGTGGCAGGGGAAGGAGATACGCAGTATTTT. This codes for CAWVRVAGEGDTQYF.

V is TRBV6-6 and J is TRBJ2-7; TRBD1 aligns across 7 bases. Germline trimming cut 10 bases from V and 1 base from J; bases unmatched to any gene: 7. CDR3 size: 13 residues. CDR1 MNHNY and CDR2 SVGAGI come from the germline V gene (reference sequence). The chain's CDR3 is CATRGQESYEQYF. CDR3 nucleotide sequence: TGTGCCACCCGAGGACAGGAGTCCTACGAGCAGTACTTC.

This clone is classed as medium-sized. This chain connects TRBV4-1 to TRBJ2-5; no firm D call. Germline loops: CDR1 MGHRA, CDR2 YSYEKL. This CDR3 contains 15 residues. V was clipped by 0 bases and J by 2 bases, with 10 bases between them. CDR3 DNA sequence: TGCGCCAGCAGCCAAGATCGCGGCAGTCAAGAGACCCAGTACTTC. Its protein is CASSQDRGSQETQYF.

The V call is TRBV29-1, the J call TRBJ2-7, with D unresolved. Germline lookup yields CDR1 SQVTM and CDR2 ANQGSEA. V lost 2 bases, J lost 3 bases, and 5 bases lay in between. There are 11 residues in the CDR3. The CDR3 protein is CSVESGYEQYF. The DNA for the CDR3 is TGCAGCGTTGAATCGGGCTACGAGCAGTACTTC.

This CDR3 reads CASSESGRGTGELFF. The CDR3 DNA reads TGTGCCAGCAGTGAGAGCGGGAGGGGCACCGGGGAGCTGTTTTTT. This chain uses TRBV2 with TRBJ2-2; 10 bases agree with TRBD2. V shed 3 bases, J shed 4 bases, and the junction held 2 bases outside the gene matches. The CDR3 runs 15 residues. Per germline, CDR1 SNHLY and CDR2 FYNNEI.

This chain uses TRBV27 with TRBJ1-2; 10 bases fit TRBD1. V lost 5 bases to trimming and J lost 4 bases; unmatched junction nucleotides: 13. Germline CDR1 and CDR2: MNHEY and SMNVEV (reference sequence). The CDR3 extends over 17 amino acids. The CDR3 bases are TGTGCCAGCAGTCCACTCCCAGACAGGGGGCGCATCTATGGCTACACCTTC. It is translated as CASSPLPDRGRIYGYTF.

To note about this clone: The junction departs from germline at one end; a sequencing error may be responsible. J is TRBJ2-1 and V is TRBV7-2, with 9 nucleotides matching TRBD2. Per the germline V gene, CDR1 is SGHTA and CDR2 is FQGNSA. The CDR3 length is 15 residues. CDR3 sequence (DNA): TGTGCCAGCAGATTAGCGGGAGAGCCTTACAATGAGCAGTTCTTC. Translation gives CASRLAGEPYNEQFF.

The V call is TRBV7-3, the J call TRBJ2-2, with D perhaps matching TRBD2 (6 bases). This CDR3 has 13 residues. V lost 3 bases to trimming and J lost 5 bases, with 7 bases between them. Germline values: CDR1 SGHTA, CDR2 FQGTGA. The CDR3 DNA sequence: TGTGCCAGCAGCTTGGGGGGTACCGGGGAGCTGTTTTTT. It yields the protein CASSLGGTGELFF.

The CDR3 bases are TGCGCCAGCAGCTTACAACCCCCCTACGAGCAGTACTTC. Its translation: CASSLQPPYEQYF. This chain joins TRBV5-1 and TRBJ2-7; no clear D gene. V was clipped by 2 bases and J by 2 bases, with 8 bases between them. The CDR3 totals 13 residues. Germline V gene lookup returns CDR1 SGHRS and CDR2 YFSETQ. Supplemented by reference TRBV5-1 and TRBJ2-7, the full variable domain reads KAGVTQTPRYLIKTRGQQVTLSCSPISGHRSVSWYQQTPGQGLQFLFEYFSETQRNKGNFPGRFSGRQFSNSRSEMNVSTLELGDSALYLCASSLQPPYEQYFGPGTRLTVT.

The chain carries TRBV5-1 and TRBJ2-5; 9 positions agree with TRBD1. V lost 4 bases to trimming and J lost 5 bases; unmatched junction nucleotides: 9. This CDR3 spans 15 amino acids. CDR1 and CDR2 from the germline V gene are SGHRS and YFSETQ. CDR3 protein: CASSTGQGFGETQYF. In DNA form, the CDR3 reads TGCGCCAGCAGCACGGGACAGGGTTTTGGGGAGACCCAGTACTTC.